This entry features one TCR beta chain sequence. This entry is derived from a study of T cell responses to AZD1222 COVID-19 vaccine. The repertoire was sequenced with immunoSEQ multiplex PCR; TCRdb's copy has only in-frame clones and lacks some. The data contain more than 85,000 clones, approximately 86% of them singletons. There are 14 residues in the CDR3. V gave up 5 bases and J gave up 5 bases; unmatched junction bases: 2. The germline CDR1 and CDR2 sequences are MNHEY and SMNVEV (reference sequence). This chain joins TRBV27 and TRBJ2-7; 14 bases align to TRBD2. The origin of this receptor is an adult in good health. The sample consisted of peripheral blood, taken on day 0 of AZD1222 vaccination. The chain's CDR3 is CASSRGLAGDEQYF. The CDR3 DNA reads TGTGCCAGCAGTCGGGGACTAGCGGGAGACGAGCAGTACTTC.